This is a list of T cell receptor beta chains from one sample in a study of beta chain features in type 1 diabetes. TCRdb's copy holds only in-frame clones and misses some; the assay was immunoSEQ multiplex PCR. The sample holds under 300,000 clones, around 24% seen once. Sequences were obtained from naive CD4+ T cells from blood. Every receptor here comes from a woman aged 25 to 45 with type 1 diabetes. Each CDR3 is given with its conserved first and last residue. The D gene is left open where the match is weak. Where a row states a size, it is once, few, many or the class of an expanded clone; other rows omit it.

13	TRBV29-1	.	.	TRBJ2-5	TGCAGCGTCCAACGGTGGGCTGAAGAGACCCAGTACTTC	CSVQRWAEETQYF
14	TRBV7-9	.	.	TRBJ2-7	TGTGCCAGCAGCTTAGTCAGGGGCAGTCTCGAGCAGTACTTC	CASSLVRGSLEQYF
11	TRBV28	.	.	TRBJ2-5	TGTGCCCTAGGGGGGGGACAGACCCAGTACTTC	CALGGGQTQYF
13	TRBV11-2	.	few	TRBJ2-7	TGTGCCAGCAGCTTGGACGGGACCTACGAGCAGTACTTC	CASSLDGTYEQYF
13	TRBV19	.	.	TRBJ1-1	TGTGCCAGTAAGCGGAGGGGGAACACTGAAGCTTTCTTT	CASKRRGNTEAFF
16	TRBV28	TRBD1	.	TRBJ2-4	TGTGCCAGCAGTATACCGGGACAGGGGACCAAAAACATTCAGTACTTC	CASSIPGQGTKNIQYF
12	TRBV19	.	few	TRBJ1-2	TGTGCCAGTAGTATAGTGGAGGGTGGCTACACCTTC	CASSIVEGGYTF
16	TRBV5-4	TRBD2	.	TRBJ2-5	TGTGCCAGCAGCATCGGGACTAGCGCATTACAAGAGACCCAGTACTTC	CASSIGTSALQETQYF
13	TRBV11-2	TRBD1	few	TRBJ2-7	TGTGCCAGCAGCGGGGACAGGACCTACGAGCAGTACTTC	CASSGDRTYEQYF
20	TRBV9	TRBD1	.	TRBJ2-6	TGTGCCAGCAGCGTAGGGCGCTACAGGGGCCCTACCTCTGGGGCCAACGTCCTGACTTTC	CASSVGRYRGPTSGANVLTF
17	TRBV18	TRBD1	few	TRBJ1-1	TGTGCCAGCTCACCACAACGTCAGGGGGCCGTCGGGGCTGAAGCTTTCTTT	CASSPQRQGAVGAEAFF
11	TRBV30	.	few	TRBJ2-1	TGTGCCTGGGACTCTTACAATGAGCAGTTCTTC	CAWDSYNEQFF
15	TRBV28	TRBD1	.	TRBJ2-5	TGTGCCAGCAGTAACTCGGGACAGTTGACAGAGACCCAGTACTTC	CASSNSGQLTETQYF
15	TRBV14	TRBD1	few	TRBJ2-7	TGTGCCAGCAGCGAACCGGGACAGGGGCCCTACGAGCAGTACTTC	CASSEPGQGPYEQYF
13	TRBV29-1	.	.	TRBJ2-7	TGCAGCGTCTCGTCCGGGATGTCCTACGAGCAGTACTTC	CSVSSGMSYEQYF
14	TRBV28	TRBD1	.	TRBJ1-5	TGTGCCAGCAGTTCAGGGGGTAGCAATCAGCCCCAGCATTTT	CASSSGGSNQPQHF
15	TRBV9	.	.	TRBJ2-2	TGTGCCAGCAGCGTAGCAGGGTGGAGCACCGGGGAGCTGTTTTTT	CASSVAGWSTGELFF
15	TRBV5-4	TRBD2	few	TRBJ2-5	TGTGCCAGCAGCTGGGGGGGAGGGTCCCAAGAGACCCAGTACTTC	CASSWGGGSQETQYF
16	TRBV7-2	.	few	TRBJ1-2	TGTGCCAGCAGCTTACCACAGGCCGGGTGGAACTATGGCTACACCTTC	CASSLPQAGWNYGYTF
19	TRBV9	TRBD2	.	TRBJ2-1	TGTGCCAGCAGCGGCGGGACTAGCGGGATTATAAGCTCCTACAATGAGCAGTTCTTC	CASSGGTSGIISSYNEQFF
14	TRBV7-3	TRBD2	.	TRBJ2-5	TGTGCCAGCAGCTTGACTAGCGGGTCCGAGACCCAGTACTTC	CASSLTSGSETQYF
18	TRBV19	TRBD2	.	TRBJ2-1	TGTGCCAGTAGTATAGATCCCCCGACTAGCGGGGCCTACAATGAGCAGTTCTTC	CASSIDPPTSGAYNEQFF